This T cell receptor beta chain emerged from a study of shared clonotypes between healthy human individuals (dated by TCRdb to 2018 to 2021). Describing the broader study: A couple of women and a few men aged 18 to 49 years were included in the cohort. For each donor, CD4 naive and CD4 memory were each run on three plates, CD8 naive on two plates, and CD8 memory on one plate. To estimate repertoire size and how much clonotype sharing occurs between individuals, the study deeply sequenced the blood TCR repertoires of five healthy adults. To increase sequencing depth and limit assay-specific biases, different laboratories used diverse techniques to prepare libraries and sequence TCR repertoires. Between about 0.94 and 8.9 billion PBMCs per donor were obtained by leukapheresis. Results and caveats for the whole study, not just this receptor: Sharing across a few donors was observed for approximately 4.6% of naive CD4, over 3% of naive CD8, 2.3% of memory CD4, and approximately 0.41% of memory CD8 clonotypes. Sampling was limited to blood, and TCR repertoires in tissue likely differ from TCR repertoires in blood. The genetic and exposure-history diversity represented was limited by the small number of donors. Larger estimated clonotype richness was generally found for naive subsets than for memory subsets. Compared with non-shared clonotypes, the clonotypes found in all four sorted-subset donors had higher generation probabilities. Even with the large sequencing depth, rarefaction of the sorted-subset datasets indicated that sequencing was incomplete. Based on pairwise subsampling, the degree of clonotype sharing among donors was expected to be affected by sequencing depth.

The donors were healthy, HIV-negative adults who had no recently reported acute infections or vaccinations. Every donor was a Caucasian adult living in Nashville, Tennessee, USA. CD4+ T cells were enriched by magnetic negative selection; naive cells were then positively selected on CD45RA, and the negative fraction formed the memory subset. Blood was collected by leukapheresis, and PBMCs were isolated by Ficoll-Histopaque density gradient centrifugation and then cryopreserved in liquid nitrogen vapor phase. Analytical flow cytometry was used to check the purity and quantity of each magnetically sorted T cell population. Genomic DNA was isolated from each sorted fraction and quantified by UV absorbance on a Nanodrop 2000c. Looking up the germline V gene yields CDR1 MNHNS and CDR2 SASEGT. Deletion took 7 bases off V and 0 bases off J, with a span of 13 bases between the germline ends. The CDR3 has 15 amino acids, counting the end cysteine and phenylalanine. The read is trimmed to its CDR3 DNA, 45 bases read in frame from base 1.

Using the deep immunoSEQ assay, TCR CDR3 regions were amplified from genomic DNA by multiplex PCR. For each cell subset, the extracted genomic DNA was distributed evenly across all wells of several immunoSEQ 96-well plates, and each plate served as one replicate. For sorted subsets, roughly 190 ng of genomic DNA, equivalent to roughly 33,000 T cell genomes, went into each replicate PCR. The purified libraries were quantified using a Qubit 3.0 fluorometer, sized with a Bioanalyzer 2100, and then quantified again using the KAPA Library Quantification kit. Every immunoSEQ 96-well plate was sequenced on a dedicated single-read 150-cycle Illumina NextSeq 550 flow cell. Turning to the authors' computational methods: Because the immunoSEQ output included only junctional sequences and no quality scores, the filtering could not be the same as the filtering used for full-length reads. To assign V/J genes and CDR3, sequences were annotated against IMGT germline references using PyIR, a Python wrapper for IgBLAST v1.9. Reads were removed for weak V/J assignments (E-value above 1e-6), missing CDR3, stop codons, out-of-frame junctions, or ambiguous translated residues. V3J clonotypes were defined as sequences sharing an identical inferred V gene, J gene, and CDR3 amino acid sequence. The percentage overlap between two repertoires was calculated by dividing the number of shared unique clonotypes by the size of the smaller repertoire. Repertoire richness was assessed with RTK rarefaction, the Chao1 estimator, and Recon v2.1 estimates of unobserved clonotypes. OLGA was used to compute generation probabilities for all TCRbeta clonotypes that the gDNA method yielded from a handful of donors. Entries here come from immuneACCESS through TCRdb and include only in-frame sequences with V and J called. Some clones fail to appear in such tables; in the studies checked, an unresolved V gene covers under half of the shortfall, and the cause of the remainder is unknown. Clone size and V and J calls were adopted from that table, with D and trimming inferred from the DNA. In all, the sample holds 850,000 to 1,200,000 clones, and around 74% of those were seen once. The ten largest clones capture about 1.5% of the sample.

A remark on this clone: No antigen is known for it. No much larger clonotype is one base removed from it; base qualities were not supplied.

The rearrangement combines TRBV6-1 with TRBJ2-1; too little of a D gene remains to name it. This clonotype was obtained from a man between 18 and 35 years old in good health. Sequencing was done on a sample of memory CD4+ T cells sorted from blood. The cell subset or site label, as the study defines it: CD45RA-negative fraction. The nucleotides are TGTGCCAGCATTGAGGTATGGAGCTCCTACAATGAGCAGTTCTTC. This translates into CASIEVWSSYNEQFF.